This TCR beta chain was sequenced in a study of STAT3 mutations in large granular lymphocyte leukemia. As for the study in general: Roughly half of the longitudinally sequenced T-LGLL patients carried detectable canonical activating STAT3 mutations. Study findings and constraints: Every T-cell large granular lymphocyte leukemia patient had at least one immunodominant TCR beta clonotype. Some patients had persisting codominant clonotypes that could mask small clones.

Details on this clone: Its antigen is as yet unknown.

TCRbeta libraries averaged about 44,000 productive templates per sample. TCRdb's table, derived via immunoSEQ multiplex PCR, lists solely in-frame clones and lacks some. The sample contains some 2,000 clones, 67% of which appear only once. With V trimmed by 0 bases and J by 4 bases, 4 bases remained unmatched. This CDR3 is built from 14 residues. In germline, CDR1 is SQVTM, CDR2 ANQGSEA. The receptor was derived from a man between 60 and 70 years old with T-cell large granular lymphocyte leukemia. Some clones in this sample may be carry-over from other donors' samples. This chain links TRBV29-1 with TRBJ2-7; 9 positions agree with TRBD1. Sequences were obtained from peripheral blood mononuclear cells. This chain's CDR3 is CSVEDPGTGYEQYF. CDR3 DNA: TGCAGCGTTGAAGATCCCGGGACAGGGTACGAGCAGTACTTC.